This T cell receptor beta chain was profiled in a study of blood T cell repertoires in COVID-19. The overall study: There were acute and convalescent COVID-19 samples, and they came from the United States, Italy and Spain. From T cells, B-cell-depleted T cells, or PBMCs came the material, which was cDNA or gDNA.

Authors' processing steps: Reference gene primer amplification yielded estimated nucleated cell counts. Assay used: immunoSEQ multiplex PCR; TCRdb lists only in-frame clones, some missing. V and J calls and clone size follow that table, whereas D and trimming were derived from the DNA. The sample lists roughly 100,000 clones, 87% seen once, with around 2% in the top ten. Germline values: CDR1 SNHLY, CDR2 FYNNEI. CDR3 length: 15 amino acids. Trimming took 5 bases from V and 1 from J; bases not matched to a gene: 1. The TCR originated in a man in his forties or fifties with active COVID-19. This chain links TRBV2 with TRBJ2-4, with 11 positions matching TRBD2. The source material was peripheral blood. The CDR3 loop reads CASSSSGGAKNIQYF. In nucleotides, the CDR3 is TGTGCCAGCAGTTCTAGCGGGGGGGCCAAAAACATTCAGTACTTC.